The entry below describes one T cell receptor beta chain. Its antigen is unidentified. This record belongs to a study of radiation and T cells in renal cell carcinoma. Study conclusions and caveats: In nephrectomy-only tumors, top 100 clonotypes averaged around 40%, versus about 54% irradiated.

V lost 0 bases and J 5 bases, leaving 14 bases between the germline ends. Germline lookup yields CDR1 SGHRS and CDR2 YFSETQ. The CDR3 contains 15 residues. The treatment denotes: 15 Gy SBRT to primary tumor, nephrectomy 4 weeks later. The patient's renal cell carcinoma had clear cell pathology. The data were produced by immunoSEQ multiplex PCR, yet TCRdb's version contains in-frame clones alone and is incomplete. Of around 12,000 clones listed, around a third are singletons. The TCR comes from a man between 60 and 75 years old with renal cell carcinoma. The sample was tumor tissue, taken from a patient whose treatment included radiotherapy and nephrectomy. The chain carries TRBV5-1 and TRBJ2-5; D might be TRBD1 (6 bases). The CDR3 sequence: CASSLGSRGGETQYF. CDR3 coding DNA: TGCGCCAGCAGCTTGGGAAGCAGGGGTGGTGAGACCCAGTACTTC. Full variable domain (remainder filled in from reference TRBV5-1 and TRBJ2-5): KAGVTQTPRYLIKTRGQQVTLSCSPISGHRSVSWYQQTPGQGLQFLFEYFSETQRNKGNFPGRFSGRQFSNSRSEMNVSTLELGDSALYLCASSLGSRGGETQYFGPGTRLLVL.